The source of this T cell receptor (beta chain) is a study of cytomegalovirus exposure and HLA in healthy donors. Study-level background: The study's early data release held 75 million to 95 million unique TCRs from HLA-typed donors.

The CDR3 spans 17 residues. CDR1 and CDR2 from the germline V gene are KGHSH and LQKENI. Trimming shortened V by 3 bases and J by 0 bases, and 14 bases separated the two germline ends. Regarding donors, all were healthy bone marrow donors. This clone was picked up one time. 13 Jbeta primers and 60 Vbeta primers were used for the PCR. Clones were sequenced by immunoSEQ multiplex PCR, and TCRdb holds only the in-frame ones, with some missing. This table has about 120,000 clones, more than 60% appearing once. This TCR came from a woman aged 40 to 50 in good health and CMV-seropositive. The sample was PBMCs. The V gene is TRBV18, the J gene TRBJ1-4; unclear D gene. The CDR3, as DNA: TGTGCCAGCTCACCTTCAAACACTAATGCAACTAATGAAAAACTGTTTTTT. Residues: CASSPSNTNATNEKLFF.